This T cell receptor beta chain was sequenced during a study of control samples from healthy donors and cancer patients. The CDR3 contains 13 residues. Germline V gives CDR1 SGHVS, CDR2 FQNEAQ. V was shortened by 2 bases and J by 6 bases, with 11 bases between the two germline ends. Only in-frame clones appear in the TCRdb table, and some are missing; sequencing was by immunoSEQ multiplex PCR. Altogether around 120,000 clones are present, more than 85% being singletons, with the ten largest covering less than 3.5%. The gene calls are TRBV7-8 and TRBJ2-7; possible D gene TRBD2, 6 bases. Sequenced material: blood. The clonotype originates from a man aged 30-40 years in good health. The CDR3 sequence: CASSLRGAGEQYV. Written as DNA, the CDR3 is TGTGCCAGCAGCTTACGCGGGGCGGGCGAGCAGTACGTC.